This T cell receptor beta chain derives from a study of CD8+ T cells in alopecia areata (dated by TCRdb to the late 2010s). Regarding the complete study: Treated patients were enrolled in an open-label pilot trial of oral tofacitinib at 5 to 10 mg twice daily for moderate-to-severe alopecia areata. Biopsies were taken from tofacitinib-treated patients at baseline and at 4 and 24 weeks of treatment, and a later scalp biopsy was taken in several of the tofacitinib-treated patients. RNA was extracted with the PAXgene miRNA kit for fixed scalp, the miRNeasy kit for PBMCs, and the RNeasy kit for mouse skin. Amplification of TCRbeta CDR3 regions was done by immunoSEQ multiplex PCR using 35 Vbeta forward primers and 13 Jbeta reverse primers. Clonality in the scalp was compared among normal scalp (n=4), patchy alopecia areata scalp (n=8), and alopecia totalis/universalis scalp (n=8). In humans, TCRbeta sequencing was performed on scalp tissue and on sorted CD4+ and CD8+ peripheral blood T cells from healthy controls and from patients with patchy or totalis/universalis alopecia areata. In both human patients and the C3H/HeJ mouse model, the study applied high-throughput TCRbeta sequencing to look at T cell clonal expansion in alopecia areata. Patients received tofacitinib for 6 to 18 months and were then followed off drug for 6 months to check for delayed response and recurrence.

On this clone: It lacks a known antigen. Base qualities are not provided; no much larger clone lies one nucleotide away.

Libraries came from the immunoSEQ multiplex PCR assay. RNA was extracted from all samples and reverse transcribed into cDNA, which served as template for TCR sequencing. SuperScript III was used to make first-strand cDNA, primed with a 2:1 mix of oligo-dT and random hexamers. A synthetic immune receptor repertoire was used to measure amplification bias, and any remaining bias was corrected computationally. As for how the authors treated the data: Raw reads were preprocessed to remove errors, and CDR3 was defined according to IMGT conventions as the region from the conserved cysteine to phenylalanine. Clonality was computed as 1 minus the Shannon entropy, with the entropy normalized by log2 of the number of productive unique TCRs. Whether each scalp clone was CD4 or CD8 was inferred by checking scalp TCRbeta sequences against the CD4 and CD8 repertoires from sorted blood. TCRdb carries this immuneACCESS record with in-frame sequences only. Its versions omit some clonotypes, under half of them owing to an unresolved V gene in the studies checked, with the rest unexplained. Clone size and V and J calls were adopted from that table, with D and trimming inferred from the DNA. The sample records 150,000 or so clones, more than 45% of which are singletons. The ten largest clones take up roughly a fifth of the sample.

Beyond this particular receptor, the publication reports: Unlike mouse skin, where gammadelta T cells dominate, normal human skin contains resident alphabeta T cells that get sequenced too, which complicates analysis of the scalp TCR repertoire. Compared with normal scalp, lesional scalp had higher clonality and more expanded CD8+ clones, particularly in alopecia totalis/universalis, a pattern that suggests antigenic drive. Shared TCR sequences between patients were less evident than in mice, which may be partly attributable to HLA diversity in the patient population.

What this sample's time point label stands for: baseline before oral tofacitinib. Peripheral blood and lesional scalp punch biopsies were obtained from patients with alopecia areata. PBMCs were isolated by density centrifugation and stained for CD3, CD4 and CD8, after which CD4+ and CD8+ T cells were sorted on a FACSAria. Taken from cysteine to phenylalanine, the CDR3 has 17 residues. Only the CDR3 portion is preserved as DNA: 51 bases, with reading frame beginning at the first base. CDR1 and CDR2 (SQVTM, ANQGSEA) derive from the germline V gene. Trimming takes 2 bases off V and 2 bases off J; junction bases not matched to a gene: 14.

This chain is built from TRBV29-1 and TRBJ2-5; 7 bases in the junction line up with TRBD1. The sequence was obtained from a human donor with alopecia areata. Sequenced material: CD8+ T cells sorted from blood, taken at week 0. CDR3 sequence: CSVEMVGNDREQETQYF. The DNA sequence is TGCAGCGTTGAAATGGTCGGGAACGACAGGGAACAAGAGACCCAGTACTTC.